These T cell receptor beta chains were read from a single sample in a study of blood T cells in healthy people across ages. TCRdb re-called the 5' RACE reads with MiXCR, one entry per CDR3 protein. The sample lists hundreds of thousands of distinct CDR3 sequences, 25% to 35% seen once, with more than 15% in the top ten. Sequencing used blood. The receptors were gathered from a woman older than 75 in good health. Each CDR3 is given with its conserved first and last residue. The order of the fields is J gene, D gene, clone size, V gene, CDR3 DNA, CDR3 protein. A D gene is named only where the DNA matches it firmly. Part of the rows lack a size; the others show once, few, many or a class for expanded clones.

J gene: TRBJ2-7
D gene: TRBD2
clone size: many
V gene: TRBV20-1
CDR3 DNA: TGCAGTGCTAGAGATTTAAGACTAGCCGCATACGAGCAGTACTTC
CDR3 protein: CSARDLRLAAYEQYF

J gene: TRBJ1-5
D gene: .
clone size: .
V gene: TRBV2
CDR3 DNA: TGTGCCAGCAGTGAGCGGTTTTATAGCAATCAGCCCCAGCAGTTT
CDR3 protein: CASSERFYSNQPQQF

J gene: TRBJ1-1
D gene: .
clone size: many
V gene: TRBV29-1
CDR3 DNA: TGCAGCGCTAAATTCCGGGCCGAAGCTTTCTTT
CDR3 protein: CSAKFRAEAFF

J gene: TRBJ2-7
D gene: TRBD1
clone size: many
V gene: TRBV20-1
CDR3 DNA: TGCAGTGCCACCGGGGACAGATCCTACGAGCAGTACTTC
CDR3 protein: CSATGDRSYEQYF

J gene: TRBJ2-7
D gene: TRBD1
clone size: many
V gene: TRBV7-3
CDR3 DNA: TGTGCCAGCAGCCGTGGACAGGGAGATTACGAGCAGTACTTC
CDR3 protein: CASSRGQGDYEQYF

J gene: TRBJ2-6
D gene: .
clone size: few
V gene: TRBV7-7
CDR3 DNA: TGTGCTACCCAGGAGGGATTCTCTGGGGCCAACGTCCTGACTTTC
CDR3 protein: CATQEGFSGANVLTF

J gene: TRBJ1-5
D gene: .
clone size: many
V gene: TRBV6-2/TRBV6-3
CDR3 DNA: TGTGCCAGCAGTGTTCAGGAATTCAATCAGCCCCAGCATTTT
CDR3 protein: CASSVQEFNQPQHF

J gene: TRBJ1-2
D gene: TRBD1
clone size: many
V gene: TRBV9
CDR3 DNA: TGTGCCAGCAGCGGACGGACAGGGCGTAACTATGGCTACACCTTC
CDR3 protein: CASSGRTGRNYGYTF

J gene: TRBJ2-1
D gene: TRBD2
clone size: many
V gene: TRBV27
CDR3 DNA: TGTGCCAGCAGTTTAGGGAATAGCGGGGGGTCCTACAATGAGCAGTTCTTC
CDR3 protein: CASSLGNSGGSYNEQFF

J gene: TRBJ2-2
D gene: .
clone size: many
V gene: TRBV9
CDR3 DNA: TGTGCCAGCAGCGTAGAGGCTATGGTGGGGAAGCTGTTTTTT
CDR3 protein: CASSVEAMVGKLFF

J gene: TRBJ2-5
D gene: TRBD2
clone size: few
V gene: TRBV6-2/TRBV6-3
CDR3 DNA: TGTGCCAGCAGTTCCTGGGCTAGCGGGGGCAAAGAGACCCAGTACTTC
CDR3 protein: CASSSWASGGKETQYF

J gene: TRBJ2-3
D gene: .
clone size: many
V gene: TRBV10-3
CDR3 DNA: TGTGCCATCAGTGACTTACAAACCCCTAGCACAGATACGCAGTATTTT
CDR3 protein: CAISDLQTPSTDTQYF

J gene: TRBJ2-1
D gene: .
clone size: .
V gene: TRBV21-1
CDR3 DNA: TGTGCCAGCAGCCGCGTCCACTCTTTATGGGGGGGAACTAGCGGGGCCTACAATGAGCAGTTCTTC
CDR3 protein: CASSRVHSLWGGTSGAYNEQFF

J gene: TRBJ2-3
D gene: TRBD2
clone size: many
V gene: TRBV20-1
CDR3 DNA: TGCAGTGCTAGAACACCAAGACAAACTAGCGGGGGGAAGGATACGCAGTATTTT
CDR3 protein: CSARTPRQTSGGKDTQYF

J gene: TRBJ2-1
D gene: .
clone size: many
V gene: TRBV7-6
CDR3 DNA: TGTGCCAGCAGCCCCCGCCTGTCGAATGAGCAGTTCTTC
CDR3 protein: CASSPRLSNEQFF